The source of this T cell receptor beta chain is a study of shared clonotypes between healthy human individuals (dated by TCRdb to the early 2020s). For context, the study as a whole: A couple of women and three men aged 18 to 49 years were included in the cohort. For each donor, three plates each were used for CD4 naive and CD4 memory, two plates were used for CD8 naive, and one plate was used for CD8 memory. The study deeply sequenced blood TCR repertoires of several healthy adults to estimate repertoire size and the extent of clonotype sharing between individuals. To increase sequencing depth and limit assay-specific biases, TCR repertoire library preparation and sequencing were carried out by different laboratories using diverse techniques. Leukapheresis yielded between about 0.94 and 8.9 billion PBMCs per donor.

Using the deep immunoSEQ assay, multiplex PCR amplified TCR CDR3 regions from genomic DNA. Extracted genomic DNA from each cell subset was spread evenly across all wells of several immunoSEQ 96-well plates, with each plate serving as a replicate. Each replicate PCR for sorted subsets received around 200 ng genomic DNA, equal to roughly 29,000 T cell genomes. The purified libraries were quantified using a Qubit 3.0 fluorometer, sized with a Bioanalyzer 2100, and then quantified again using the KAPA Library Quantification kit. Every immunoSEQ 96-well plate was sequenced on a separate single-read 150-cycle Illumina NextSeq 550 flow cell. The original pipeline was this. Because only junctional sequences without quality scores were contained in the immunoSEQ output, filtering matching that applied to full-length reads could not be performed. To assign V/J genes and CDR3, sequences were annotated against IMGT germline references using PyIR, a Python wrapper for IgBLAST v1.9. Reads were filtered out if the reads had weak V/J assignments (E-value above 1e-6), no CDR3, stop codons, out-of-frame junctions, or ambiguous translated residues. V3J clonotypes were defined as sequences sharing an identical inferred V gene, J gene, and CDR3 amino acid sequence. Percentage overlap between repertoires was calculated by dividing the number of shared unique clonotypes by the size of the smaller repertoire. RTK rarefaction, the Chao1 estimator, and Recon v2.1 estimates of unobserved clonotypes were used to assess repertoire richness. Generation probabilities were computed with OLGA for all TCRbeta clonotypes obtained by the gDNA method from several donors. Entries here come from immuneACCESS through TCRdb and include only in-frame sequences with V and J called. Some clones fail to appear in such tables; in the studies checked, an unresolved V gene covers under half of the shortfall, and the cause of the remainder is unknown. The V and J calls and clone size are taken from that table; D and trimming were inferred from the DNA. The table for this sample lists 2 million to 2.5 million clones; 80% to 95% of them were counted only once. The ten largest clones take up about 0.39% of the sample.

The donors were healthy, HIV-negative adults with no recently reported acute infections or vaccinations. Every donor was a Caucasian adult residing in Nashville, Tennessee, USA. CD4+ T cells were enriched by magnetic negative selection; naive cells were then positively selected on CD45RA, and the negative fraction formed the memory subset. Blood was collected by leukapheresis, and PBMCs were isolated by Ficoll-Histopaque density gradient centrifugation and then cryopreserved in liquid nitrogen vapor phase. Analytical flow cytometry was used to check the purity and quantity of every magnetically sorted T cell population. Genomic DNA was isolated from every sorted fraction and measured by UV absorbance on a Nanodrop 2000c. Remarks on this clone: What this receptor recognizes is not known. No clone much larger than this one lies a single base away; base qualities are absent.

Overall study results and their limits: Only blood was sampled, and tissue TCR repertoires likely differ from those in blood. Naive subsets generally had larger estimated clonotype richness than memory subsets did. Sharing across several donors was observed for approximately 4.6% of naive CD4, over 3% of naive CD8, 2.3% of memory CD4, and less than 0.45% of memory CD8 clonotypes. Because the study included only a small number of donors, the genetic and exposure-history diversity represented was limited. Compared with non-shared clonotypes, clonotypes shared by all four sorted-subset donors had higher generation probabilities. Incomplete sequencing was indicated by rarefaction of sorted-subset datasets, despite the large sequencing depth. Pairwise subsampling led to the expectation that sequencing depth would affect the degree of clonotype sharing among donors.

This clonotype originated in a man between 18 and 29 years old in good health. Some clones in this sample may be carry-over from other donors' samples. Sequencing used naive CD4+ T cells from PBMCs. This sample's cell subset or site label indicates: CD45RA+ positively selected.

The nucleotide sequence reads TGCGCCAGCACCTCACGAGGGGCTCCCCGGAATGAGCAGTTCTTC. This gives the protein CASTSRGAPRNEQFF. The V and J genes are TRBV5-1 and TRBJ2-1; the D call is tentative, TRBD1 or TRBD2, as each matches 5 bases. The CDR3 spans 15 residues, from the cysteine through the phenylalanine. This entry keeps only the CDR3 DNA: 45 bases, framed from base 1. CDR1 and CDR2 were assigned from the germline V gene as SGHRS and YFSETQ. Trimming costs V 6 bases and J 7 bases, and their ends lie 20 bases apart.